The next 20 T cell receptor beta chains were all read from a single sample in a study of sequential checkpoint blockade in melanoma. Treatment defined: randomized to nivolumab then ipilimumab (arm A) or the reverse (arm B). Profiled with immunoSEQ multiplex PCR; TCRdb holds only in-frame clones, not every one. The repertoire holds 25,000 to 30,000 clones, 60% to 80% seen once, with about 14% in the top ten. This sample comprised CD8+ T cells sorted from blood (inferred from file names), obtained from a patient given nivolumab and ipilimumab in sequence. These receptor sequences come from a human donor with melanoma.

V gene TRBV9 combines with J gene TRBJ2-7; 9 bases fit TRBD1. Trimming removed 3 bases from V and 4 bases from J; junction bases left unmatched: 5. This CDR3 has 14 amino acids. Germline assignment: CDR1 SGDLS and CDR2 YYNGEE. CDR3 DNA: TGTGCCAGCAGCGACGGACAGGGGTCTTACGAGCAGTACTTC. Translated, it gives CASSDGQGSYEQYF.

V and J are TRBV5-6 and TRBJ2-7; 7 bases match TRBD1. Trimming at V came to 4 bases and at J to 6 bases, leaving 4 bases not matched to a gene. Germline assignment: CDR1 SGHDT and CDR2 YYEEEE. CDR3 length equals 12 residues. CDR3 loop: CASSLQGPEQYF. CDR3 sequence (DNA): TGTGCCAGCAGCCTACAGGGGCCCGAGCAGTACTTC.

This clone was counted between two and nine times. The chain employs TRBV2 and TRBJ2-7, with 8 bases matching TRBD2. The germline gives CDR1 SNHLY, CDR2 FYNNEI. V lost 3 bases and J lost 5; bases outside the gene matches: 9. The CDR3 contains 15 residues. The CDR3 spells CASSDFGGAGDEQYF. The CDR3 DNA reads as TGTGCCAGCAGTGATTTCGGGGGGGCTGGAGACGAGCAGTACTTC.

This clone was detected only a few times. The chain couples TRBV7-9 to TRBJ2-7, with 8 bases matching TRBD1. The CDR3 runs 12 residues. Trimming at V came to 4 bases and at J to 10 bases, leaving 6 bases not matched to a gene. CDR1 and CDR2 (germline): SEHNR, FQNEAQ (reference sequence). The DNA of the CDR3 is TGTGCCAGCAGCTACGGACAGGGCGATCAGTACTTC. It translates to CASSYGQGDQYF.

This clone was detected ten times or more. The chain carries TRBV30 and TRBJ2-7; maybe TRBD2 (7 bases). CDR3 size: 13 residues. Trimming stripped 3 bases from V and 5 bases from J, with 14 bases between. Germline CDR1 reads GTSNPN; CDR2 reads SVGIG (reference sequence). The chain's CDR3 is CAWSLGGRNEQYF. The CDR3 DNA follows: TGTGCCTGGAGCCTCGGGGGGCGGAACGAGCAGTACTTC.

J is TRBJ1-3 and V is TRBV7-9, with D tentatively TRBD1 (5 bases). V was clipped by 2 bases and J by 4 bases, with 12 bases between them. Germline assignment: CDR1 SEHNR and CDR2 FQNEAQ (reference sequence). CDR3 length: 15 residues. The CDR3 here is CASSLSAGRGNTIYF. CDR3 in DNA: TGTGCCAGCAGCTTATCGGCAGGGAGGGGAAACACCATATATTTT.

The V gene is TRBV11-1, the J gene TRBJ2-1; 9 bases are a match to TRBD1. CDR3 size: 18 residues. Germline assignment: CDR1 SGHAT and CDR2 FQDESV (reference sequence). V dropped 1 base and J dropped 5; count of bases not matched to a gene: 12. The CDR3 bases are TGTGCCAGCAGCTTAGAAGGGCGGGGGACAGGGAAAGACAATGAGCAGTTCTTC. It codes for CASSLEGRGTGKDNEQFF.

This chain joins TRBV19 and TRBJ2-1; possibly TRBD2 for D (6 bases). Trimming took 10 bases from V and 4 from J, leaving 20 bases between them. This CDR3 contains 15 residues. From germline, CDR1 is LNHDA and CDR2 SQIVND (reference sequence). This CDR3 is CATNPFGGEYNEQFF. For the CDR3, the DNA is TGTGCCACTAATCCCTTTGGCGGGGAATACAATGAGCAGTTCTTC.

A word on this clone: A far more abundant clone sits one base away, making this likely a read error. The V call is TRBV5-6, the J call TRBJ1-2; TRBD1 is a possible D gene (5 bases). Trimming stripped 4 bases from V and 5 bases from J, with 18 bases between. CDR3 length equals 15 residues. Germline CDR1 reads SGHDT; CDR2 reads YYEEEE. The CDR3 bases are TGTGCCAGCAGCCAAGACCTCAGGGTGAGGTATGGCTACACCTTC. It yields the protein CASSQDLRVRYGYTF.

The chain combines TRBV9 with TRBJ2-2; 9 positions match TRBD1. Germline V gene data show CDR1 as SGDLS and CDR2 as YYNGEE. The length of the CDR3 is 17 residues. V was clipped by 0 bases and J by 3 bases; unmatched bases: 6. CDR3 coding DNA: TGTGCCAGCAGCGTAGATGCGGGACAGGGTTACACCGGGGAGCTGTTTTTT. Translated, it gives CASSVDAGQGYTGELFF.

The chain carries TRBV4-1 and TRBJ1-5; 7 bases are shared with TRBD1. J was trimmed by 9 bases and V by 0 bases; bases with no gene match: 11. Looked up from germline, CDR1 is MGHRA and CDR2 is YSYEKL. This CDR3 spans 16 amino acids. The CDR3 spells CASSQDLETGFRPQHF. Written as DNA, the CDR3 is TGCGCCAGCAGCCAAGACCTTGAGACAGGGTTTCGGCCCCAGCATTTT.

The J gene is TRBJ2-3, the V gene TRBV16; no reliable D call. The CDR3 totals 12 residues. V shed 2 bases and J shed 5 bases, with 5 bases lying between them. Germline V gives CDR1 KGHSY, CDR2 FQNENV. The CDR3 protein is CASSQLLDTQYF. The CDR3 DNA reads TGTGCCAGCAGCCAACTTCTAGATACGCAGTATTTT.

The chain has TRBV6-1 and TRBJ1-6, with TRBD1 matching 8 bases. The V and J ends lost 6 bases and 8 bases, in that order; junction bases with no gene match: 6. Germline assignment: CDR1 MNHNS and CDR2 SASEGT. CDR3 length: 14 residues. CDR3 sequence: CASRLGQGYSPLHF. The CDR3 DNA sequence: TGTGCCAGCAGATTAGGACAGGGTTATTCACCCCTCCACTTT.

This chain links TRBV11-2 with TRBJ2-3; 7 nucleotides line up with TRBD2. Looked up from germline, CDR1 is SGHAT and CDR2 is FQNNGV. The CDR3 covers 17 residues. Germline trimming cut 1 base from V and 2 bases from J; bases unmatched to any gene: 9. The CDR3 DNA follows: TGTGCCAGCAGCTTAGTAGGAGGGGCGGGGGACACAGATACGCAGTATTTT. Translating gives CASSLVGGAGDTDTQYF.

The sample holds a few counts of this clone. V and J are TRBV7-9 and TRBJ2-2; the D is unclear. This CDR3 spans 18 amino acids. Trimming removed 5 bases from V and 5 bases from J, with 24 bases in between. The germline gives CDR1 SEHNR, CDR2 FQNEAQ (reference sequence). CDR3 region: CASSPPLGQARWTGELFF. For the CDR3, the DNA is TGTGCCAGCAGCCCACCCCTGGGCCAAGCAAGGTGGACCGGGGAGCTGTTTTTT.

This clone was observed a single time. V gene TRBV5-4 combines with J gene TRBJ2-7; 7 bases are a match to TRBD1. J gave up 5 bases and V 2 bases, and 7 bases lay outside the gene matches. The CDR3 length is 14 residues. Germline V lookup: CDR1 SGHNT, CDR2 YYREEE (reference sequence). The CDR3: CASSFRGSGNEQYF. The DNA of the CDR3 is TGTGCCAGCAGCTTCAGGGGGAGTGGCAACGAGCAGTACTTC.

The gene calls are TRBV7-9 and TRBJ2-3; D is possibly TRBD1 (6 bases). Per germline, CDR1 SEHNR and CDR2 FQNEAQ (reference sequence). V lost 2 bases and J 2 bases, leaving 11 bases between the germline ends. This CDR3 comprises 15 residues. The CDR3 spells CASSLQDSFTDTQYF. The CDR3, as DNA: TGTGCCAGCAGCTTACAGGACAGCTTCACAGATACGCAGTATTTT. The variable domain in full, completed from reference TRBV7-9 and TRBJ2-3, reads DTGVSQNPRHKITKRGQNVTFRCDPISEHNRLYWYRQTLGQGPEFLTYFQNEAQLEKSRLLSDRFSAERPKGSFSTLEIQRTEQGDSAMYLCASSLQDSFTDTQYFGPGTRLTVL.

The rearrangement uses TRBV4-3 and TRBJ1-6; D might be TRBD1 (5 bases). Looked up from germline, CDR1 is LGHNA and CDR2 is YSLEER. The V end was cut by 1 base, the J end by 10 bases, with 11 bases between. This CDR3 is built from 14 residues. The chain's CDR3 is CASSQGTSRSPLHF. The CDR3 region has the DNA TGCGCCAGCAGCCAAGGGACATCACGATCACCCCTCCACTTT.

The chain joins TRBV5-4 to TRBJ1-6, with a possible D match to TRBD1 (6 bases). Trimming cost V 4 bases and J 3 bases, with 11 bases left between them. From germline, CDR1 is SGHNT and CDR2 YYREEE (reference sequence). The length of the CDR3 is 15 residues. CDR3 protein: CASSQQGYYNSPLHF. The CDR3 DNA is TGTGCCAGCAGCCAACAGGGTTACTATAATTCACCCCTCCACTTT.

In DNA form, the CDR3 reads TGTGCCAGCAGCTTAACTTGGCGGGGGCGAAACAATGAGCAGTTCTTC. The encoded protein is CASSLTWRGRNNEQFF. V and J are TRBV7-9 and TRBJ2-1; possible D gene TRBD2, 7 bases. V was pared by 2 bases and J by 5 bases, with 16 bases between. There are 16 residues in the CDR3. The germline CDR1 and CDR2 sequences are SEHNR and FQNEAQ (reference sequence).